The 8 T cell receptor beta chains given below trace back to one sample, sequenced in a study of cytomegalovirus exposure and HLA in healthy donors. It was with 60 Vbeta and 13 Jbeta primers that the PCR ran. Using immunoSEQ multiplex PCR, the repertoire was profiled, and TCRdb retains in-frame clones only, with some absent. The sample includes about 130,000 clones, over 70% of them seen just once. Sequencing was performed on PBMCs. Receptor source: a young woman in good health and CMV-seronegative.

This sequence joins TRBV30 and TRBJ1-2, with D maybe TRBD1 (6 bases). The CDR3 totals 13 residues. Trimming removed 3 bases from V and 10 bases from J, with 18 bases in between. Germline assignment: CDR1 GTSNPN and CDR2 SVGIG (reference sequence). The CDR3 DNA follows: TGTGCCTGGAGGGTACAGGGAAGTGTCGACTACACCTTC. Translation gives CAWRVQGSVDYTF. The full variable domain, its missing parts supplied by reference TRBV30 and TRBJ1-2, is SQTIHQWPATLVQPVGSPLSLECTVEGTSNPNLYWYRQAAGRGLQLLFYSVGIGQISSEVPQNLSASRPQDRQFILSSKKLLLSDSGFYLCAWRVQGSVDYTFGSGTRLTVV.

This clone was counted a single time. This chain uses TRBV30 with TRBJ1-1, with D uncertain. Trimming cost V 3 bases and J 1 base, with 15 bases left between them. Germline CDR1 and CDR2: GTSNPN and SVGIG (reference sequence). The CDR3 sequence is 15 residues long. The CDR3 region has the DNA TGTGCCTGGAGCCCTCGAGAGCATACGAACACTGAAGCTTTCTTT. This sequence encodes CAWSPREHTNTEAFF.

CDR3 DNA: TGTGCCATCAGTCCCCTCCCAGGGGGCAAGACTGAAGCTTTCTTT. Residues: CAISPLPGGKTEAFF. This chain uses TRBV10-3 with TRBJ1-1, with 8 bases identical to TRBD1. Germline V gene lookup returns CDR1 ENHRY and CDR2 SYGVKD. V gave up 5 bases and J gave up 5 bases; unmatched junction bases: 10. CDR3 length equals 15 residues.

The chain combines TRBV5-4 with TRBJ2-5, with 8 nucleotides matching TRBD1. Germline lookup yields CDR1 SGHNT and CDR2 YYREEE (reference sequence). V was clipped by 5 bases and J by 0 bases; unmatched bases: 3. The CDR3 is 14 residues long. The CDR3 sequence: CASRSDRDQETQYF. DNA for the CDR3: TGTGCCAGCAGATCGGACAGGGACCAAGAGACCCAGTACTTC.

This chain connects TRBV20-1 to TRBJ2-7; D perhaps matches TRBD2 (6 bases). The germline CDR1 and CDR2 sequences are DFQATT and SNEGSKA (reference sequence). The CDR3 totals 10 residues. The CDR3 coding sequence is TGCAGCTGGGGGGTCTACGAGCAGTACTTC. It yields the protein CSWGVYEQYF.

Worth noting for this clone: The junction does not match germline at one end; this may be a read error. V gene TRBV30 combines with J gene TRBJ1-1; D perhaps matches TRBD1 (6 bases). The CDR3 loop spans 12 amino acids. Germline lookup yields CDR1 GTSNPN and CDR2 SVGIG (reference sequence). CDR3 residues: CVWNPRGTEAFF. The CDR3 nucleotides are TGTGTCTGGAACCCGAGGGGGACTGAAGCTTTCTTT.

This chain uses TRBV30 with TRBJ2-3; 7 nucleotides line up with TRBD2. V lost 3 bases and J lost 4; bases outside the gene matches: 13. The CDR3 runs 16 residues. CDR1 GTSNPN and CDR2 SVGIG come from the germline V gene (reference sequence). The CDR3 DNA follows: TGTGCCTGGAGCCGACAGCGGGATCGGTGGGCAGATACGCAGTATTTT. Translation gives CAWSRQRDRWADTQYF.

The chain is built from TRBV13 and TRBJ2-1; a possible D gene is TRBD2 (5 bases). CDR3 length equals 15 residues. V was pared by 0 bases and J by 5 bases, with 11 bases between. Germline CDR1 and CDR2: PRHDT and FYEKMQ (reference sequence). CDR3 coding DNA: TGTGCCAGCAGCTTAGGCCTTGACTACCACAATGAGCAGTTCTTC. Encoded protein: CASSLGLDYHNEQFF.